This entry features one T cell receptor beta chain sequence. This sample stems from a study of preoperative IRX-2 immunotherapy in early breast cancer. Clones were sequenced by immunoSEQ multiplex PCR, and TCRdb holds only the in-frame ones, with some missing. Here the sample spans fewer than 25,000 clones, 85% to 90% being singletons. The CDR3 has 14 residues. V dropped 5 bases and J dropped 6 bases, with 14 bases sitting between them. Germline V gives CDR1 MNHEY, CDR2 SVGAGI. Treatment of the sample: preoperative locoregional IRX-2 cytokine immunotherapy. Preoperative locoregional IRX-2 cytokine immunotherapy was tested in the phase Ib source study.

Sequenced here: tumor tissue, sampled after IRX-2 immunotherapy. V and J are TRBV6-5 and TRBJ2-1; TRBD2 might be the D (5 bases). The receptor was isolated from a human donor with breast cancer. The CDR3 nucleotides are TGTGCCAGCAGTCAGTTAGGAGGTGTCAATGAGCAGTTCTTC. Translation gives CASSQLGGVNEQFF.